One sample yielded the 2 T cell receptor beta chains listed below, sequenced in a study of T cells in localized non-small cell lung cancer. The assay was immunoSEQ multiplex PCR, and TCRdb's table has in-frame clones only and misses some. This sample has under 5,000 clones; approximately 29% occur once, and the top ten carry approximately 12%. Sequencing was performed on lung tumor tissue, taken before any cancer treatment. The receptors were sampled from a male donor aged 60 or over with stage III lung adenocarcinoma.

The chain joins TRBV19 to TRBJ2-2; 8 positions match TRBD2. Germline V CDR1 and CDR2: LNHDA, SQIVND (reference sequence). The CDR3 has 17 amino acids. Trimming took 7 bases from V and 2 from J; bases not matched to a gene: 12. CDR3 coding DNA: TGTGCCAGTATGGCACCGGGACTAGGGCCTAACACCGGGGAGCTGTTTTTT. This codes for CASMAPGLGPNTGELFF.

This clone was recorded a few times. The J gene is TRBJ2-3, the V gene TRBV7-5; the table's D call, TRBD2, was not checked against the DNA. TRBV7-5 counts as a pseudogene. CDR3 length: 16 amino acids. The CDR3 nucleotides are TGTGCCAGCAGCCAAGGGGGGGGAGGGCCCCCAGATACGCAGTATTTT. Translation: CASSQGGGGPPDTQYF.